The T cell receptor beta chain under discussion was sequenced for a study of T cell clonotyping in hematopoietic cell transplantation. Whole-study results and caveats: Without cell sorting, CD4 versus CD8 contributions remain unresolved.

The protocol was immunoSEQ multiplex PCR, while the TCRdb copy is restricted to in-frame clones and leaves out a portion. The data show hundreds of clones, around 77% seen once. Comment on this clone: Its antigen is as yet unknown.

Germline loops: CDR1 SNHLY, CDR2 FYNNEI. The junction had 8 bases not matched to a gene; V was cut back by 3 bases and J by 0 bases. The CDR3 spans 17 residues. The TCR originated in a female patient younger than 45 who had an allogeneic stem cell transplant, so the T cells may come from the graft donor. Some clones in this sample may be carry-over from other donors' samples. The material sequenced was PBMCs, taken 30 days after allogeneic stem cell transplant. The chain employs TRBV2 and TRBJ1-3; 7 bases map to TRBD1. As DNA, the CDR3 is TGTGCCAGCAGTGAGCAACGACAGGGCAGCTCTGGAAACACCATATATTTT. Protein: CASSEQRQGSSGNTIYF.